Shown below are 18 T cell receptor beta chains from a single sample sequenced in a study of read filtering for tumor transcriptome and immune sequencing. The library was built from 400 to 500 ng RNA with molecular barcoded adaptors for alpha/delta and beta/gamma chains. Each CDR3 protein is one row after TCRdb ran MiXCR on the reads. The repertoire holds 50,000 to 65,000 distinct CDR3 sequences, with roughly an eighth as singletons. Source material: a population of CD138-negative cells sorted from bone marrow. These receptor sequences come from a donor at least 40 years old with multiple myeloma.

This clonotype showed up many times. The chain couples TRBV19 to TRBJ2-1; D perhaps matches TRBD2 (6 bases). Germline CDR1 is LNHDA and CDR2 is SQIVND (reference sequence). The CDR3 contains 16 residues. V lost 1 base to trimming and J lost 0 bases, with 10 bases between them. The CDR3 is CASSIGRDSSYNEQFF. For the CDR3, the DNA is TGTGCCAGTAGTATAGGGAGGGATTCCTCCTACAATGAGCAGTTCTTC.

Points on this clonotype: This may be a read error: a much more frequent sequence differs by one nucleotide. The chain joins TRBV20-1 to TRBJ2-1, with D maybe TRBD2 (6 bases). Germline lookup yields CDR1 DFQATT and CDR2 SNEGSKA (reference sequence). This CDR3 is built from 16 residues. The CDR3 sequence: CSARSDPGLAPDEQLF. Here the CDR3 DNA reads TGCAGTGCTCGATCGGATCCGGGACTTGCTCCCGATGAGCAGCTCTTC.

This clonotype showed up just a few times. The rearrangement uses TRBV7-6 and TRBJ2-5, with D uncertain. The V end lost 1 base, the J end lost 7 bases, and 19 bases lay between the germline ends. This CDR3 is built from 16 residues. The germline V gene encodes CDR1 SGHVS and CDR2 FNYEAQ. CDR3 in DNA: TGTGCCAGCAGCTTAGAACACATCTCTCAAAGGGTGACCCAGTACTTC. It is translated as CASSLEHISQRVTQYF.

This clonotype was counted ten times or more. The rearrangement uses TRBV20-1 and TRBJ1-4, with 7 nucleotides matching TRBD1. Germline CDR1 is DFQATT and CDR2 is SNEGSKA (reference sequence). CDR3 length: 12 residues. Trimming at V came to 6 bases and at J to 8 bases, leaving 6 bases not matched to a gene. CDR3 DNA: TGCAGTGCACCGGACAGGAGCGAAAAACTGTTTTTT. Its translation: CSAPDRSEKLFF.

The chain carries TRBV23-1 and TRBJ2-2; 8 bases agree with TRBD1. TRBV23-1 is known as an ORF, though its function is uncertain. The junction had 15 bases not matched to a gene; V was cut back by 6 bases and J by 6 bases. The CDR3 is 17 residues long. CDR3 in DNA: TGCGCCAGCAGACCTAGTTGTGAGCCAGGGGGCGCCGGGGAGCTGTTTTTT. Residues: CASRPSCEPGGAGELFF.

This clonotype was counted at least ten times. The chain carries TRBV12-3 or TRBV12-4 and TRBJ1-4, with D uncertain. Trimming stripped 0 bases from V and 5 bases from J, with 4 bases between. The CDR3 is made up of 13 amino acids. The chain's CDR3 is CASSLAGNEKLFF. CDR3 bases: TGTGCCAGCAGTTTAGCAGGGAATGAAAAACTGTTTTTT.

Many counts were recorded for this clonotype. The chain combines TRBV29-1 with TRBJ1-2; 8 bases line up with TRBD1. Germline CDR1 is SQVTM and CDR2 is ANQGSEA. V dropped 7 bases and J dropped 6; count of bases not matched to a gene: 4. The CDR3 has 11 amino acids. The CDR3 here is CSEGGQDGYTF. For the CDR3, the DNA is TGCAGCGAGGGGGGACAGGATGGCTACACCTTC.

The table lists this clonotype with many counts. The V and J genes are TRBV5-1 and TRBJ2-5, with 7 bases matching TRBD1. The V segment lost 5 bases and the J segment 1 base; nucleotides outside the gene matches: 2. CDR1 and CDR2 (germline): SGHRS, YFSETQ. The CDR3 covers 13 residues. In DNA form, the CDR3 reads TGCGCCAGCAGAAGGGACAGCCAAGAGACCCAGTACTTC. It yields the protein CASRRDSQETQYF.

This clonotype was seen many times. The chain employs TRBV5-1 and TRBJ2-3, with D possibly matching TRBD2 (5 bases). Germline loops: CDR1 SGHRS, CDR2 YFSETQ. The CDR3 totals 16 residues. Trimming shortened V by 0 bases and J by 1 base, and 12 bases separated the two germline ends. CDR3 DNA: TGCGCCAGCAGCTTGGGGGGAGACCTCGGCACAGATACGCAGTATTTT. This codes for CASSLGGDLGTDTQYF.

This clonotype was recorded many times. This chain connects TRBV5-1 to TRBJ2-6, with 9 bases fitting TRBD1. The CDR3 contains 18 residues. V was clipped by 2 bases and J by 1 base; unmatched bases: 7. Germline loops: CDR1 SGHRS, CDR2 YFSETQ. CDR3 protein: CASSLAGQGASGANVLTF. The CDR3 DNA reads TGCGCCAGCAGCTTAGCGGGACAGGGTGCGTCTGGGGCCAACGTCCTGACTTTC.

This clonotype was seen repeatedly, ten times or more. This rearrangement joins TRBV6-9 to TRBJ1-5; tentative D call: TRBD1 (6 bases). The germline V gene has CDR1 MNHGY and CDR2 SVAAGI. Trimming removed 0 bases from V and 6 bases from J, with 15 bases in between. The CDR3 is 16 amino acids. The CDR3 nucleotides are TGTGCCAGCAGTTATTCTTACAGGGAGGGGATTCAGCCCCAGCATTTT. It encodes CASSYSYREGIQPQHF.

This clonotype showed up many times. For the CDR3, the DNA is TGTGCCAGCAGCTCCTCAGACAGGCTGGGAGCTGAAGCTTTCTTT. Amino acid sequence: CASSSSDRLGAEAFF. This chain joins TRBV7-3 and TRBJ1-1, with D perhaps matching TRBD1 (6 bases). Trimming left V 4 bases short and J 6 bases short, with 18 bases between. The germline V gene has CDR1 SGHTA and CDR2 FQGTGA. This CDR3 spans 15 amino acids.

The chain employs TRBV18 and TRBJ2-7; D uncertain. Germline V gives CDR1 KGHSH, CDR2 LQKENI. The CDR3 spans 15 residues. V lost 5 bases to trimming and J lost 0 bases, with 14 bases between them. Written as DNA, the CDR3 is TGTGCCAGCTCATCTCTTGGCCAAAGCTCCTACGAGCAGTACTTC. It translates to CASSSLGQSSYEQYF.

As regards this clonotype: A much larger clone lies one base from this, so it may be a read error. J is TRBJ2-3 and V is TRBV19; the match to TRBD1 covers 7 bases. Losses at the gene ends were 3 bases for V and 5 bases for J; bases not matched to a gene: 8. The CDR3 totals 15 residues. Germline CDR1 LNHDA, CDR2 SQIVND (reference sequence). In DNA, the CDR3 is TGTGCCAGTAGTATTACCAGGGGGAGAGTAGATACGCAGTATTTT. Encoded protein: CASSITRGRVDTQYF.

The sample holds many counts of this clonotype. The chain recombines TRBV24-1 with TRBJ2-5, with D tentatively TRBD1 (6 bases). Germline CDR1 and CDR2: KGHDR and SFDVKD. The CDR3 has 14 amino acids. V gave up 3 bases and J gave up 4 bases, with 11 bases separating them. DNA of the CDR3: TGTGCCACCAGTGATACAGGGTCCCTAGAGACCCAGTACTTC. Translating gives CATSDTGSLETQYF.

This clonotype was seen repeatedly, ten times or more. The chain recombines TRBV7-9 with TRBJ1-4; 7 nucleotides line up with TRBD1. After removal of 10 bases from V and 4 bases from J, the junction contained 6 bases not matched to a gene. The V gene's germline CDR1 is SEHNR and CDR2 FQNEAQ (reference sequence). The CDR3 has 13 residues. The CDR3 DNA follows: TGTGCCACCAGGGACAGAGTTAATGAAAAACTGTTTTTT. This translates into CATRDRVNEKLFF.

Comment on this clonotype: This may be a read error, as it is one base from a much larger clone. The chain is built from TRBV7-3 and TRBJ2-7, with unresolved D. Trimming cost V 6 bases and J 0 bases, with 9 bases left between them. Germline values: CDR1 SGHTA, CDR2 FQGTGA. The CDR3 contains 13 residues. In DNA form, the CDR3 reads TGTGCCAGCAGTCCTAACAGCTCCTACGAGCAGTACTTC. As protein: CASSPNSSYEQYF.

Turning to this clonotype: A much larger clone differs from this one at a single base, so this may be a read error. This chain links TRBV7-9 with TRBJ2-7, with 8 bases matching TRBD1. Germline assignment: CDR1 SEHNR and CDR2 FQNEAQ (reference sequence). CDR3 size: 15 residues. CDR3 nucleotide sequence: TGTGCCTGCAGCTCCCAGGGGGCGAATTATTACGAGCAGTACTTC. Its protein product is CACSSQGANYYEQYF.